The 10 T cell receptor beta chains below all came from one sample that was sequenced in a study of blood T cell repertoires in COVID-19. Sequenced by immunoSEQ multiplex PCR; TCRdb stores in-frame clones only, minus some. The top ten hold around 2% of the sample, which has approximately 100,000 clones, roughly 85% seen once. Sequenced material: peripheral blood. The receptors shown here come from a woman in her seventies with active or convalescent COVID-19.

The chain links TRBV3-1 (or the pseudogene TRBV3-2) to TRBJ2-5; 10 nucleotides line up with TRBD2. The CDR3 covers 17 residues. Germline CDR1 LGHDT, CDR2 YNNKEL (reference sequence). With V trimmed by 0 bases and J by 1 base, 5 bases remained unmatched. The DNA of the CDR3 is TGTGCCAGCAGCCAAGATAAAATAGCGGGGGGCCAAGAGACCCAGTACTTC. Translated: CASSQDKIAGGQETQYF.

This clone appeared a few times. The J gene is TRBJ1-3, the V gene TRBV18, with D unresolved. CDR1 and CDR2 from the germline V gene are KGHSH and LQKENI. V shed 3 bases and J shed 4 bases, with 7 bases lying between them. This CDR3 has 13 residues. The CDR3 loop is CASSPKPGNTIYF. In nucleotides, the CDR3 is TGTGCCAGCTCACCTAAGCCCGGAAACACCATATATTTT.

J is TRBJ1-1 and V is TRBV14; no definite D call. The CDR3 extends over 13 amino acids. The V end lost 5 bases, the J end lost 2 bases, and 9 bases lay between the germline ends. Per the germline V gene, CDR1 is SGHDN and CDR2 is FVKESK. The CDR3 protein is CASSKQANTEAFF. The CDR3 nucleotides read TGTGCCAGCAGCAAGCAGGCAAACACTGAAGCTTTCTTT.

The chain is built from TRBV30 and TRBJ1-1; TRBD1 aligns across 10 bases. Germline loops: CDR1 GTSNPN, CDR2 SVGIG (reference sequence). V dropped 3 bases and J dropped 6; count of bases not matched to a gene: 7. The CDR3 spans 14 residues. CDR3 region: CAWRSSGQGSEAFF. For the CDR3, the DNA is TGTGCCTGGAGGTCCTCGGGACAGGGGTCTGAAGCTTTCTTT.

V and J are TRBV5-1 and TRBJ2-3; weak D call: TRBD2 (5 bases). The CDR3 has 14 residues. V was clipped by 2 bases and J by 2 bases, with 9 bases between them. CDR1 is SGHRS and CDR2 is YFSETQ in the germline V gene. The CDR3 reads CASSFEGYTDTQYF. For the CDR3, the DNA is TGCGCCAGCAGCTTTGAGGGATACACAGATACGCAGTATTTT.

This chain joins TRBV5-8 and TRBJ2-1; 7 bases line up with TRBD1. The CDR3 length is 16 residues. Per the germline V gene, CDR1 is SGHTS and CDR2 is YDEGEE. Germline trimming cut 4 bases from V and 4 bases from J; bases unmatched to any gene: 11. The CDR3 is CASSVGRRGIYNEQFF. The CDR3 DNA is TGTGCCAGCAGCGTGGGGCGCAGGGGGATATACAATGAGCAGTTCTTC.

CDR3 loop: CASSPFRAGTSEQFF. The CDR3 DNA reads TGTGCCAGCTCACCATTCAGGGCCGGAACTAGCGAGCAGTTCTTC. The V call is TRBV18, the J call TRBJ2-1, with D tentatively TRBD2 (6 bases). In germline, CDR1 is KGHSH, CDR2 LQKENI. Between the trimmed V and J ends, which lost 2 bases and 10 bases, there was a span of 18 bases. The CDR3 is 15 amino acids.

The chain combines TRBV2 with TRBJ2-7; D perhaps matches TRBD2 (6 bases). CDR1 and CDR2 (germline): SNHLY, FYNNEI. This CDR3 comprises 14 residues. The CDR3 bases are TGTGCCAGCAGCGAGGATAGCGGTACCCAACTACGACAGGTC. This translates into CASSEDSGTQLRQV.

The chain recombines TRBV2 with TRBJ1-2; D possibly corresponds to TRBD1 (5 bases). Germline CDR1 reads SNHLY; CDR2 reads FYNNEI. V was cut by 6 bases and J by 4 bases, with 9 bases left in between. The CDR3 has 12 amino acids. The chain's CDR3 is CASRGRVYGYTF. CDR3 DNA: TGTGCCAGCAGAGGCAGGGTCTATGGCTACACCTTC.

CDR3 sequence (DNA): TGTGCCAGCAATCCTAGCGGGAGAGGTCACGAGCAGTACTTC. Translation: CASNPSGRGHEQYF. The chain carries TRBV5-4 and TRBJ2-7; 10 bases fit TRBD2. In germline, CDR1 is SGHNT, CDR2 YYREEE (reference sequence). Germline trimming cut 6 bases from V and 5 bases from J; bases unmatched to any gene: 8. This CDR3 comprises 14 residues.